Presented here are 3 T cell receptor beta chains from one specimen sequenced in a study of T cell changes during pregnancy in multiple sclerosis. Measured with immunoSEQ multiplex PCR; TCRdb has only the in-frame clones, and not every one. The repertoire has about 100,000 clones, approximately 90% of them found once; the top ten carry around 1.2%. The sample in question was peripheral blood, obtained in the second trimester of pregnancy. The receptors derive from a female donor with multiple sclerosis, enrolled in a pregnancy study.

This chain connects TRBV2 to TRBJ1-3, with a possible D match to TRBD1 (6 bases). The CDR3 sequence is 18 residues long. V was shortened by 2 bases and J by 4 bases, with 21 bases between the two germline ends. CDR1 is SNHLY, CDR2 FYNNEI, per germline. CDR3 DNA: TGTGCCAGCAGTGAATCAGCTTCGCGGGGGGGGCTCGGAAACACCATATATTTT. This encodes CASSESASRGGLGNTIYF.

The genes are TRBV5-4 and TRBJ1-1; 8 bases fit TRBD1. In germline, CDR1 is SGHNT, CDR2 YYREEE (reference sequence). Losses at the gene ends were 4 bases for V and 6 bases for J; bases not matched to a gene: 2. This CDR3 has 12 amino acids. The CDR3: CASSVRGPEAFF. CDR3 DNA: TGTGCCAGCAGCGTCAGGGGGCCTGAAGCTTTCTTT.

This clone was detected only once. This sequence joins TRBV19 and TRBJ1-1; 8 bases line up with TRBD1. V gave up 5 bases and J gave up 5 bases; unmatched junction bases: 16. The CDR3 consists of 17 residues. Germline V CDR1 and CDR2: LNHDA, SQIVND (reference sequence). The CDR3 region is CASSRAGTGGVYTEAFF. The DNA of the CDR3 is TGTGCCAGTAGTCGGGCCGGGACAGGAGGGGTGTATACTGAAGCTTTCTTT.